This entry lists 10 T cell receptor beta chains sequenced from one sample in a study of response to subunit inactivated influenza vaccine. From the RT-PCR reads, TCRdb called clonotypes with MiXCR, one entry per CDR3 protein. This sample has approximately 520,000 distinct CDR3 sequences, with roughly 25% found just once. The sample consisted of CD4+ T cells sorted from PBMCs, taken roughly 5 days after vaccination. The receptors were sampled from a man aged 45-65 years who received an inactivated influenza vaccine.

This clonotype was counted between two and nine times. J is TRBJ1-2 and V is TRBV29-1; D is perhaps TRBD1 (5 bases). The ends were cut back, 7 bases at V and 1 base at J, with 22 bases in the middle. This CDR3 has 16 amino acids. Per the germline V gene, CDR1 is SQVTM and CDR2 is ANQGSEA. The CDR3 region is CSAAYLGTGVNYGYTF. The CDR3 DNA reads TGCAGCGCTGCATATCTCGGGACGGGGGTTAACTATGGCTACACCTTC.

This chain connects TRBV12-3 or TRBV12-4 to TRBJ2-1, with TRBD2 matching over 7 bases. J lost 0 bases, V lost 7 bases, and 6 bases had no gene match. This CDR3 spans 15 amino acids. The CDR3 nucleotides read TGTGCCAGCACCCCAGGCGGGAGCTCCTACAATGAGCAGTTCTTC. It is translated as CASTPGGSSYNEQFF.

The chain employs TRBV2 and TRBJ2-1; 13 bases align to TRBD2. The CDR3 loop spans 16 amino acids. The trim removed 2 bases at V and 10 bases at J, leaving 8 bases unmatched. Germline V gene data show CDR1 as SNHLY and CDR2 as FYNNEI. The CDR3 reads CASSESLAGGIREQFF. The CDR3 bases are TGTGCCAGCAGTGAATCACTAGCGGGGGGGATTAGGGAGCAGTTCTTC.

The chain couples TRBV6-2 or TRBV6-3 to TRBJ2-3; no clear D gene. CDR1 and CDR2 (germline): MNHEY, SVGEGT. This CDR3 region has 12 residues. V gave up 7 bases and J gave up 4 bases, with 9 bases separating them. The CDR3 reads CASIGEADTQYF. The CDR3 DNA reads TGTGCCAGCATCGGAGAGGCAGATACGCAGTATTTT.

The chain is built from TRBV20-1 and TRBJ2-5, with 10 bases matching TRBD2. CDR1 and CDR2 from the germline V gene are DFQATT and SNEGSKA (reference sequence). The CDR3 spans 15 residues. The J segment lost 5 bases and the V segment lost 1 base, leaving 7 bases of the junction unmatched. CDR3 in amino acids: CSARVERGGRETQYF. The CDR3 DNA reads TGCAGTGCTAGAGTCGAGCGGGGGGGTCGGGAGACCCAGTACTTC.

The table lists this clonotype with a few counts. This chain links TRBV9 with TRBJ1-2, with no clear D. This CDR3 is built from 13 residues. Germline CDR1 reads SGDLS; CDR2 reads YYNGEE. V was shortened by 3 bases and J by 3 bases, with 9 bases between the two germline ends. The CDR3 DNA sequence: TGTGCCAGCAGCGCCACACAGTACTATGGCTACACCTTC. Translated, it gives CASSATQYYGYTF.

CDR3 in amino acids: CASSQNRGANEQFF. The DNA of the CDR3 is TGTGCCAGCAGCCAGAACAGGGGGGCGAATGAGCAGTTCTTC. J is TRBJ2-1 and V is TRBV6-2 or TRBV6-3; 8 bases map to TRBD1. Germline loops: CDR1 MNHEY, CDR2 SVGEGT. The junction had 8 bases not matched to a gene; V was cut back by 6 bases and J by 7 bases. The CDR3 covers 14 residues.

The rearrangement links TRBV24-1 to TRBJ2-7; D may be TRBD1 (6 bases). Germline V CDR1 and CDR2: KGHDR, SFDVKD. The CDR3 consists of 16 residues. Trimming pared 3 bases from V and 0 bases from J, leaving 14 bases between. Here the CDR3 reads CATSDDRGHLSYEQYF. The DNA for the CDR3 is TGTGCCACCAGTGATGACCGGGGACATCTCTCCTACGAGCAGTACTTC.

In this sample, this clonotype turned up a few times. The rearrangement uses TRBV7-8 and TRBJ2-3, with TRBD2 matching 10 bases. CDR3 length: 17 residues. Trimming at V came to 6 bases and at J to 1 base, leaving 10 bases not matched to a gene. CDR1 and CDR2 from the germline V gene are SGHVS and FQNEAQ. CDR3 protein: CASRTLAGVGGTDTQYF. The CDR3 nucleotides read TGTGCCAGCAGGACTCTAGCGGGGGTTGGTGGCACAGATACGCAGTATTTT.

The genes are TRBV20-1 and TRBJ2-1; 11 nucleotides line up with TRBD2. CDR3 length equals 13 residues. The germline gives CDR1 DFQATT, CDR2 SNEGSKA (reference sequence). J gave up 6 bases and V 6 bases, and 4 bases lay outside the gene matches. CDR3 nucleotides: TGCAGTGCATTTAGCGGGGGGGCCAATGAGCAGTTCTTC. This codes for CSAFSGGANEQFF.